This TCR beta chain was recorded in a study of blood T cell repertoires in COVID-19. Background on the study: The United States, Italy and Spain were the sources of the acute and convalescent COVID-19 samples. PBMCs, B-cell-depleted T cells, or T cells were the source of the cDNA or gDNA that made up the material.

The CDR3 is 16 amino acids. V lost 3 bases and J lost 7, with 19 bases in between. Germline lookup yields CDR1 GTSNPN and CDR2 SVGIG (reference sequence). This clone appeared once. In the authors' workflow: Estimation of nucleated cell counts relied on the amplification of reference gene primers. Method: immunoSEQ multiplex PCR; TCRdb's copy keeps in-frame clones and lacks some. V and J calls and clone size follow that table, whereas D and trimming were derived from the DNA. The table lists roughly 54,000 clones, around four fifths of them singletons, with 2.6% in the top ten. The chain combines TRBV30 with TRBJ1-6; TRBD1 is a possible D gene (6 bases). This receptor was obtained from a man aged 50 or older with acute or convalescent COVID-19. The sample comprised peripheral blood. CDR3 bases: TGTGCCTGGAGCCCGGACACAGGGATTTGGAATTCACCCCTCCACTTT. Amino acids: CAWSPDTGIWNSPLHF.